This T cell receptor beta chain appears in the sequencing data of a study of Ad26.COV2.S vaccination and SARS-CoV-2 variants (dated by TCRdb to the early 2020s). With respect to the entire study: Vaccine-arm donors came from COV1001, a multicentre, randomized, double-blind, placebo-controlled phase I-IIa trial of Ad26.COV2.S in healthy adults. A total of 32 samples were included in the TCR-sequenced set, comprising around 19 Ad26.COV2.S vaccine recipients, 5 placebo recipients and 8 SARS-CoV-2 convalescent individuals. Ad26.COV2.S was administered intramuscularly at 5 x 10^10 or 1 x 10^11 viral particles, either as a single shot or as two shots given 56 days apart. Blinding of investigators to trial group allocation was maintained during experiments and outcome assessment. Trial participants were randomized into five groups of five: low-dose or high-dose Ad26.COV2.S given once or twice, or placebo on both occasions. Sequencing of the TCRbeta repertoire served to evaluate the specificity and breadth of SARS-CoV-2-reactive T cell receptors following Ad26.COV2.S vaccination.

This sample's treatment or condition label indicates: around 19 received Ad26.COV2.S at low or high dose, single or two shots; about 5 received placebo; per-sample allocation not given. Repertoires of vaccine and placebo recipients were sequenced from samples collected on day 63 after the first injection. In Cohort 1b, around 23 adults aged 18-55 years were enrolled at a single site in Boston, USA, between 29 July and 7 August 2020. Ad26.COV2.S was a replication-incompetent adenovirus type 26 vector that expressed a prefusion-stabilized SARS-CoV-2 spike protein derived from the original Wuhan strain. Results and caveats for the whole study, not just this receptor: According to the authors, total T cell responses may have been underestimated by the TCR breadth and depth analyses. Vaccine and placebo recipients had comparable non-spike TCR breadth, which fits with the vaccine containing only spike. Higher spike-specific TCR breadth was observed in Ad26.COV2.S recipients than in placebo recipients (P = 0.0014). The study lacked the statistical power to compare responses across vaccine doses or regimens. After vaccination, substantial breadth of spike-specific CD8+ and CD4+ T cell responses was reported.

The immunoSEQ Assay was used to sequence TCRbeta CDR3 regions. After extraction, genomic DNA underwent amplification by bias-controlled multiplex PCR, followed by high-throughput sequencing. The paper's processing steps were these. To quantify the absolute abundance of each unique TCRbeta CDR3 region, sequences were collapsed and filtered. Usable DNA was measured by amplifying reference genes present in all nucleated cells, and TCRbeta template counts were normalized to that usable DNA to estimate T cell fraction. Repertoire TCRs were annotated as SARS-CoV-2-specific by exact matching of V gene, CDR3 amino acid sequence and J gene to a known reactive TCR set. The reference SARS-CoV-2 TCR set was derived from MIRA and filtered for enrichment in COVID-19-positive ImmuneCODE repertoires, a step that removed public or cross-reactive TCRs. Drawing on the MIRA antigens, annotated TCRs were analysed further at the level of specific ORF or position within ORF. Breadth was defined as the number of annotated unique rearrangements divided by the total number of unique productive rearrangements, and depth was defined as the summed frequency of the annotated unique rearrangements. Two-sided Wilcoxon rank-sum tests were used to compare TCR breadth between groups. Sourced from immuneACCESS, this table was stored by TCRdb with only in-frame sequences that have V and J called. A share of the clones is absent; for the studies checked, an unresolved V gene accounts for under half, and the remainder has no known explanation. D and trimming come from the DNA, and the V and J calls and clone size come from that table. This sample lists roughly 350,000 clones; 88% were detected once. In total, the top ten clones hold approximately 5.9% of the sample.

With respect to this clone: Its antigen target is currently unknown. No clone much larger than this one lies a single base away; base qualities are absent.

The receptor was isolated from a person between 18 and 59 years old who received the Ad26.COV2.S COVID-19 vaccine or a placebo. The sequencing used peripheral blood, collected in a trial of Ad26.COV2.S vaccine versus placebo.

The DNA sequence follows: TGTGCCAGCAGTTATAATCTCCTAGCGGGAGGGCGAGTGGATGAGCAGTTCTTC. This codes for CASSYNLLAGGRVDEQFF. The sequence joins TRBV6-2 or TRBV6-3 to TRBJ2-1; TRBD2 lines up with 12 middle nucleotides. The junction shows trimming of 3 bases on V and 8 bases on J, and the gene matches do not reach 14 bases of it. For CDR1 and CDR2, the germline V gene lists MNHEY and SVGEGT. The CDR3 measures 18 amino acids from cysteine to phenylalanine. Only CDR3 DNA is held: 54 bases, read in frame from base 1.